This entry lists 8 T cell receptor beta chains sequenced from one sample in a study of blood T cell repertoires in COVID-19. The table came from immunoSEQ multiplex PCR; TCRdb's copy has only in-frame clones and leaves some out. The sample yields 200,000 to 250,000 clones, approximately 86% seen once. The sample consisted of peripheral blood. The source of these receptors is a man in his 60s with acute or convalescent COVID-19.

The chain recombines TRBV29-1 with TRBJ2-5, with unresolved D. This CDR3 is 13 amino acids long. Trimming removed 3 bases at V and 0 bases at J, with 8 bases between. Germline CDR1 is SQVTM and CDR2 is ANQGSEA. This CDR3 is CSVDGQNQETQYF. The CDR3 nucleotides are TGCAGCGTTGATGGGCAGAACCAAGAGACCCAGTACTTC.

The chain employs TRBV29-1 and TRBJ2-2; 7 bases line up with TRBD1. Germline V gives CDR1 SQVTM, CDR2 ANQGSEA. CDR3 size: 14 residues. V was clipped by 7 bases and J by 0 bases; unmatched bases: 5. CDR3 coding DNA: TGCAGCGCCACGACAGGGTCGAACACCGGGGAGCTGTTTTTT. This sequence encodes CSATTGSNTGELFF.

The chain combines TRBV19 with TRBJ1-2, with D hard to call. Germline V gene sequence: CDR1 LNHDA, CDR2 SQIVND (reference sequence). V was clipped by 8 bases and J by 5 bases, with 12 bases between them. The length of the CDR3 is 12 residues. The CDR3 DNA reads as TGTGCCAGTTTCCGAGAGGGATATGGCTACACCTTC. As protein: CASFREGYGYTF.

The rearrangement uses TRBV19 and TRBJ2-3, with 12 bases lining up with TRBD1. CDR1 is LNHDA, CDR2 SQIVND, per germline (reference sequence). The CDR3 extends over 17 amino acids. The V and J ends lost 4 bases and 3 bases, in that order; junction bases with no gene match: 8. CDR3: CASSSWPGQGATDTQYF. DNA of the CDR3: TGTGCCAGTAGTAGCTGGCCGGGACAGGGGGCAACAGATACGCAGTATTTT.

The chain carries TRBV29-1 and TRBJ2-2; TRBD2 matches 7 bases. Germline assignment: CDR1 SQVTM and CDR2 ANQGSEA. The CDR3 is 14 residues long. V lost 4 bases to trimming and J lost 0 bases; unmatched junction nucleotides: 2. The CDR3 spells CSVASGANTGELFF. The CDR3 DNA reads as TGCAGCGTTGCGAGCGGGGCGAACACCGGGGAGCTGTTTTTT.

The chain employs TRBV3-1 (or the pseudogene TRBV3-2) and TRBJ2-3, with D perhaps TRBD1 (5 bases). The CDR3 loop spans 16 amino acids. The germline CDR1 and CDR2 sequences are LGHDT and YNNKEL (reference sequence). The germline V and J ends were trimmed by 0 bases and 1 base, with 11 bases remaining between them. The CDR3 reads CASSQDSRDGTDTQYF. DNA of the CDR3: TGTGCCAGCAGCCAAGATAGCAGGGATGGCACAGATACGCAGTATTTT.

The CDR3 protein is CASSVVGTSSGYTF. CDR3 nucleotides: TGTGCCAGCAGCGTCGTCGGGACAAGTAGCGGCTACACCTTC. The J gene is TRBJ1-2, the V gene TRBV9, with D possibly TRBD1 on 6 matching bases. V lost 2 bases and J 8 bases, leaving 16 bases between the germline ends. Per the germline V gene, CDR1 is SGDLS and CDR2 is YYNGEE. The CDR3 runs to 14 residues.

CDR3 coding DNA: TGTGCCAGCGCGATAACCCCTCAAGAGACCCAGTACTTC. Translated, it gives CASAITPQETQYF. The chain is built from TRBV19 and TRBJ2-5; D unclear. The CDR3 is made up of 13 amino acids. The ends were cut back, 9 bases at V and 2 bases at J, with 13 bases in the middle. From germline, CDR1 is LNHDA and CDR2 SQIVND (reference sequence).